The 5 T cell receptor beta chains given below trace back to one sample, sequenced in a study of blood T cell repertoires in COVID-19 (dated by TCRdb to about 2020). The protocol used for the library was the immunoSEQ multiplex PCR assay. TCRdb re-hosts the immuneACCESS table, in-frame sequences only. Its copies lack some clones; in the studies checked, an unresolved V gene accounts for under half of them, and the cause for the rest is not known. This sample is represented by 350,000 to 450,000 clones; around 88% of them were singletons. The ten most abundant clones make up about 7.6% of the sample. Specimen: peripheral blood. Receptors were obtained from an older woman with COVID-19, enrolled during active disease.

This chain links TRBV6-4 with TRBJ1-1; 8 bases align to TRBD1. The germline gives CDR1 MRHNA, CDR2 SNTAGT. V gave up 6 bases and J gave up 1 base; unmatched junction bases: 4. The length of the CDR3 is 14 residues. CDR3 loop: CASRAGGKNTEAFF. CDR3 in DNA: TGTGCCAGCAGGGCAGGGGGCAAGAACACTGAAGCTTTCTTT.

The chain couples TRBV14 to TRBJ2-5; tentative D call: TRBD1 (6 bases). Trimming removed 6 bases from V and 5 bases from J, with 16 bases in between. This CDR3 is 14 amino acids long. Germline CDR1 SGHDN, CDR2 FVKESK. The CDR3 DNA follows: TGTGCCAGCAGTTACAGGGCCACCAAGGAGACCCAGTACTTC. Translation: CASSYRATKETQYF. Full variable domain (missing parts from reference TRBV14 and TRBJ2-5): EAGVTQFPSHSVIEKGQTVTLRCDPISGHDNLYWYRRVMGKEIKFLLHFVKESKQDESGMPNNRFLAERTGGTYSTLKVQPAELEDSGVYFCASSYRATKETQYFGPGTRLLVL.

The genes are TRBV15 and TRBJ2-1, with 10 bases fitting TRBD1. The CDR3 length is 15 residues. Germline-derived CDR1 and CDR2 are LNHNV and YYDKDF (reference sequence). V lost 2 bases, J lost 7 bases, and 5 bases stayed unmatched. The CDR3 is CATSRLDRGLNEQFF. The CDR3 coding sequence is TGTGCCACCAGCAGACTCGACAGGGGGCTTAATGAGCAGTTCTTC.

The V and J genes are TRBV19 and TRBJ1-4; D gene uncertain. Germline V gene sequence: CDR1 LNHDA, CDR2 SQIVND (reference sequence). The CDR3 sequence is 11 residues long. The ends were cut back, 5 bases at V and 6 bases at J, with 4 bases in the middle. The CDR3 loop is CASSPHEKLFF. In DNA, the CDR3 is TGTGCCAGTAGTCCTCATGAAAAACTGTTTTTT.

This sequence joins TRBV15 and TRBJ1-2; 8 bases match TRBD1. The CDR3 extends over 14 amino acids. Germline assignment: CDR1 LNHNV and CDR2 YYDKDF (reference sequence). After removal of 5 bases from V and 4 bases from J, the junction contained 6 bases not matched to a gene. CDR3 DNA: TGTGCCACCAGCTTACAGGGGGAGGGCTATGGCTACACCTTC. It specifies CATSLQGEGYGYTF.